This T cell receptor (beta chain) was sequenced in a study of CXCR3-negative and CXCR3-positive naive CD8 T cells. The CDR3 has 16 amino acids. Per germline, CDR1 SGHRS and CDR2 YFSETQ. The authors made the TRB cDNA libraries by 5' RACE using UMI labels. From its re-call of the 5' RACE reads, TCRdb lists each CDR3 protein once, without DNA. This sample's clone table lists approximately 66,000 distinct CDR3 sequences. This clonotype originated in a human donor in good health. Some clones in this sample may be carry-over from other donors' samples. Sequenced material: naive CXCR3- CD8+ T cells from blood. As to subset: CD45RO-CCR7+CD27+CD95- naive CD8+ T cells lacking CXCR3 (TNR3-). The gene calls are TRBV5-1 and TRBJ2-1; TCRdb reports TRBD1, a call that lacks DNA to check it against. CDR3 sequence reads: CASRRWDTAKYNEQFF.